This T cell receptor beta chain appears in the sequencing data of a study of blood T cell repertoires in COVID-19. Study details: Researchers got acute and convalescent COVID-19 samples from the United States, Italy and Spain. PBMCs, B-cell-depleted T cells, or T cells provided the cDNA or gDNA that made up the material.

The authors' processing: Scientists estimated how many nucleated cells there were by amplifying reference gene primers. Libraries were prepared by immunoSEQ multiplex PCR; TCRdb keeps only in-frame clonotypes and omits some of them. V and J calls and clone size are given by that table; D and trimming were obtained from the DNA. There are about 35,000 clones in the sample; more than 75% occur only once, and around 40% lies in the top ten. V was shortened by 4 bases and J by 0 bases, with 12 bases between the two germline ends. The CDR3 loop spans 16 amino acids. Germline V gene sequence: CDR1 KGHDR, CDR2 SFDVKD.

Sequencing was done on a sample of peripheral blood. The chain recombines TRBV24-1 with TRBJ2-1; D perhaps matches TRBD1 (5 bases). This clonotype was sampled from a human donor in a cohort sampled during active COVID-19. As DNA, the CDR3 is TGTGCCACCAGTGACTCACAGGCAAGCTCCTACAATGAGCAGTTCTTC. Translation: CATSDSQASSYNEQFF.